The present entry profiles one TCR beta chain with its context. The V gene's germline CDR1 is LGHNA and CDR2 YSLEER. V was cut by 1 base and J by 7 bases, with 10 bases left in between. The CDR3 has 14 residues. In the study's own analysis: By means of reference gene primer amplification, nucleated cell counts were estimated. TCRdb's copy holds only in-frame clones and misses some; the assay was immunoSEQ multiplex PCR. V and J calls and clone size follow that table, whereas D and trimming were derived from the DNA. The sample includes roughly 99,000 clones, roughly 88% of them seen just once. These data belong to a study of blood T cell repertoires in COVID-19.

The source material was peripheral blood. The J gene is TRBJ2-2, the V gene TRBV4-3; D not resolved. The sequence came from a man in his fifties with COVID-19, enrolled during active disease. CDR3 nucleotides: TGCGCCAGCAGCCAAGTCCTTCAGAACGGGGAGCTGTTTTTT. It codes for CASSQVLQNGELFF.